This TCR beta chain was obtained from a study of naive and memory T cell subsets. General study findings and limits: There was no ground truth to check naive and memory subset results. Naive repertoires, especially CD8, held a few larger clonotypes, possibly memory cells re-expressing CD45RA.

The CDR3 length is 14 residues. Trimming took 0 bases from V and 2 from J, leaving 9 bases between them. Germline assignment: CDR1 SGDLS and CDR2 YYNGEE. Both TRBC1 and TRBC2 were covered by a beta constant-region primer of two equimolar oligonucleotides. Ligated cDNA was amplified by four rounds of PCR with nested alpha and beta constant-region primers and SP2. From the UMI-ligation and nested PCR reads, TCRdb called clonotypes with MiXCR, one entry per CDR3 protein. The repertoire holds about 140,000 distinct CDR3 sequences, with approximately 20% as singletons. Points on this clonotype: Its antigen remains unidentified.

This receptor was obtained from a human donor in good health. The sample taken for sequencing was naive CD8+ T cells from blood. The chain carries TRBV9 and TRBJ2-7; D ambiguous. The CDR3 nucleotides read TGTGCCAGCAGCGTAGACAGCACCACCTACGAGCAGTACTTC. Amino acids: CASSVDSTTYEQYF.